Each of the 8 T cell receptor beta chains below was sequenced from the same sample in a study of shared clonotypes between healthy human individuals. This table comes from immunoSEQ multiplex PCR, and its TCRdb copy is limited to in-frame clones, with some not included. The top ten hold 0.36% of the sample, which has 2 million to 3 million clones, 90% to 95% seen once. Sequences were obtained from naive CD4+ T cells from PBMCs. Described subset: CD45RA+ positively selected. The receptors were gathered from a man younger than 35 in good health. Some clones in this sample may be carry-over from other donors' samples.

Turning to this clone: The sample holds other DNA sequences that translate to the same CDR3. The chain combines TRBV9 with TRBJ1-5; D is unclear. CDR1 is SGDLS and CDR2 is YYNGEE in the germline V gene. The CDR3 extends over 15 amino acids. V shed 1 base and J shed 1 base, with 9 bases lying between them. CDR3 nucleotides: TGTGCCAGCAGCGTAAGTGGAGGGAGCAATCAGCCCCAGCATTTT. Its translation: CASSVSGGSNQPQHF.

This sequence joins TRBV4-3 and TRBJ2-1; TRBD2 agrees at 9 bases. V shed 0 bases and J 4 bases; nucleotides not matched to a gene: 4. This CDR3 contains 16 residues. CDR1 LGHNA and CDR2 YSLEER come from the germline V gene. For the CDR3, the DNA is TGCGCCAGCAGCCAAGACTGGCGGGAGGGATACAATGAGCAGTTCTTC. Translation: CASSQDWREGYNEQFF.

Concerning this clone: The sample has other DNA sequences that encode this CDR3 too. This chain connects TRBV10-3 to TRBJ2-2; TRBD2 might be the D (6 bases). Trimming removed 3 bases at V and 6 bases at J, with 8 bases between. This CDR3 is 13 amino acids long. Germline values: CDR1 ENHRY, CDR2 SYGVKD. The CDR3 region has the DNA TGTGCCATCAGTGATCGGGGGTCCGGGGAGCTGTTTTTT. It yields the protein CAISDRGSGELFF.

The chain carries TRBV5-1 and TRBJ1-1, with TRBD1 as a possible D gene (5 bases). With 4 bases removed from V and 3 bases from J, the gap between germline ends came to 16 bases. Germline V gene sequence: CDR1 SGHRS, CDR2 YFSETQ. CDR3 size: 15 residues. In nucleotides, the CDR3 is TGCGCCAGCAGCGGGGAGGGGCGCGGGGACACTGAAGCTTTCTTT. It is translated as CASSGEGRGDTEAFF.

The chain links TRBV15 to TRBJ1-3, with D uncertain. Germline CDR1 LNHNV, CDR2 YYDKDF (reference sequence). The ends were cut back, 1 base at V and 3 bases at J, with 13 bases in the middle. This CDR3 contains 16 residues. CDR3 sequence (DNA): TGTGCCACCAGCAGAGGTTCCGGATCGGATGGAAACACCATATATTTT. It codes for CATSRGSGSDGNTIYF.

The genes are TRBV10-3 and TRBJ2-7; 8 positions agree with TRBD2. Looked up from germline, CDR1 is ENHRY and CDR2 is SYGVKD. The CDR3 length is 13 residues. The ends lost 7 bases at V and 4 bases at J; junction bases unmatched: 6. CDR3 DNA: TGTGCCATCAAAGCGGGAGTAGATTACGAGCAGTACTTC. This gives the protein CAIKAGVDYEQYF.

The V gene is TRBV6-1, the J gene TRBJ2-7, with D tentatively TRBD2 (6 bases). V lost 2 bases, J lost 3 bases, and 17 bases lay in between. CDR1 is MNHNS, CDR2 SASEGT, per germline. This CDR3 is built from 16 residues. CDR3 sequence reads: CASSESILASNYEQYF. The CDR3 DNA follows: TGTGCCAGCAGTGAAAGTATACTAGCTTCAAACTACGAGCAGTACTTC.

A word on this clone: The same CDR3 arises from other DNA sequences in this sample as well. The rearrangement links TRBV29-1 to TRBJ2-5; 8 bases map to TRBD1. Germline CDR1 is SQVTM and CDR2 is ANQGSEA. V lost 0 bases to trimming and J lost 4 bases; unmatched junction nucleotides: 4. The CDR3 loop spans 14 amino acids. The CDR3 DNA reads as TGCAGCGTTGAAGACACAGGGGGTCGAGAGACCCAGTACTTC. This encodes CSVEDTGGRETQYF.